This TCR beta chain was obtained from a study of neoadjuvant anti-PD-1 for oral cavity cancer. Sequencing used immunoSEQ multiplex PCR; TCRdb keeps in-frame clones, though not all of them. The sample contains about 68,000 clones, about 85% of which appear only once. The time point: after neoadjuvant nivolumab, at surgical resection. These newly diagnosed stage II-IVA oral cavity squamous cell carcinoma patients had no prior systemic or radiation treatment. Only a few counts were recorded for this clone. CDR1 and CDR2 from the germline V gene are MNHNS and SASEGT. Trimming cost V 4 bases and J 4 bases; bases outside gene matches: 9. The CDR3 spans 15 residues.

V usage is TRBV6-1 and J usage is TRBJ2-7; 8 nucleotides agree with TRBD1. Specimen: PBMCs, collected after nivolumab (anti-PD-1) treatment. This TCR was sampled from a person aged 40 to 85 with oral cavity squamous cell carcinoma. The CDR3 DNA reads TGTGCCAGCAGTGCCAGGACAGGGAATTCATACGAGCAGTACTTC. Protein product: CASSARTGNSYEQYF.